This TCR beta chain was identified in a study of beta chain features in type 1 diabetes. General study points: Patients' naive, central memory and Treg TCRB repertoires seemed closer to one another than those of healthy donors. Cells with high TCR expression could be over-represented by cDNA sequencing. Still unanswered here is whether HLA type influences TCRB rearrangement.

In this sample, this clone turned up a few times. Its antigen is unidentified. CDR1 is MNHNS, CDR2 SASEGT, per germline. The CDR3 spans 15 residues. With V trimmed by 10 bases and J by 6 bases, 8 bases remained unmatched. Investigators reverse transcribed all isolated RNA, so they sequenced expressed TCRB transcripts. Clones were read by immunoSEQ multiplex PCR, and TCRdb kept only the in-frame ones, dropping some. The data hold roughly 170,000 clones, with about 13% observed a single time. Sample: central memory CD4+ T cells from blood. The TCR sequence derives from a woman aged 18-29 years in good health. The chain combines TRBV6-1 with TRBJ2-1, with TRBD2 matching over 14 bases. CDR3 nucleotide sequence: TGTGCCACACTCGGACTAGCGGGAGGAACCAATGAGCAGTTCTTC. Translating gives CATLGLAGGTNEQFF.